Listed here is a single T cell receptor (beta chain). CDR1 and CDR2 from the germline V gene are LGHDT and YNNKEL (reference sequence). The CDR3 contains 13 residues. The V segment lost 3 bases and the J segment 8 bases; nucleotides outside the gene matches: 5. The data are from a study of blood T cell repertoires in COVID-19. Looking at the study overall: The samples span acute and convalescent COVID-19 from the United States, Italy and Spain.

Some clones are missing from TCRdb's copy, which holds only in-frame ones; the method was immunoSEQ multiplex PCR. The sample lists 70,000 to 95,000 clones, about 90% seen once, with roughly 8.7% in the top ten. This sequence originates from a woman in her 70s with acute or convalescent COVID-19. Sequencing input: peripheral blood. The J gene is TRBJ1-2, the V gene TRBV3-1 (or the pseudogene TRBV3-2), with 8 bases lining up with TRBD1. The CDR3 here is CASSHGQGIGYTF. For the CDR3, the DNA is TGTGCCAGCAGCCACGGACAGGGTATCGGCTACACCTTC.